The present T cell receptor beta chain was sequenced within a study of blood T cells in healthy people across ages. Then a second PCR, running roughly 7 to 11 cycles, was carried out with a sample-barcoded 5' primer and a J-beta primer mix. TCRdb recomputed calls from the 5' RACE reads with MiXCR, one row per CDR3 protein. Of under 2,000,000 distinct CDR3 sequences in the sample, about 50% were seen once. Only a few counts were recorded for this clonotype. The ends were cut back, 1 base at V and 0 bases at J, with 7 bases in the middle. The CDR3 has 14 amino acids. CDR1 MNHEY and CDR2 SMNVEV come from the germline V gene (reference sequence).

The receptor was derived from a woman in her thirties or forties in good health. V and J are TRBV27 and TRBJ2-7; D gene uncertain. Sequenced: blood. CDR3 residues: CASSLYESSYEQYF. The CDR3 DNA reads as TGTGCCAGCAGTTTATACGAGAGCTCCTACGAGCAGTACTTC.